A single sample gave rise to the 2 T cell receptor beta chains below, sequenced in a study of spatial heterogeneity in lung cancer. Time point of the sample: sample taken at primary tumor resection. Without sorting, whole RNA was sequenced from tumor, nontumor lung or frozen PBMC. TCRdb analysed the 5' RACE reads with MiXCR anew, one entry per CDR3 protein. The data hold under 75,000 distinct CDR3 sequences, with 10% to 15% observed a single time. This specimen was PBMCs, taken at surgery. These TCRs come from a male donor with early-stage non-small cell lung cancer.

The rearrangement uses TRBV7-6 and TRBJ2-5, with D tentatively TRBD2 (5 bases). In germline, CDR1 is SGHVS, CDR2 FNYEAQ. This CDR3 is built from 16 residues. The germline V and J ends were trimmed by 10 bases and 0 bases, with 21 bases remaining between them. Here the CDR3 reads CATSADYPTHQETQYF. The CDR3 DNA reads as TGTGCCACCTCGGCCGACTACCCCACCCACCAAGAGACCCAGTACTTC.

The chain links TRBV3-1 to TRBJ2-1; TRBD2 matches at 12 bases. Germline V lookup: CDR1 LGHDT, CDR2 YNNKEL (reference sequence). The CDR3 totals 15 residues. Unmatched junction bases numbered 3, after V lost 6 bases and J lost 3 bases. The CDR3 loop reads CASRMTSGSYNEQFF. The CDR3 coding sequence is TGTGCCAGCAGAATGACTAGCGGGAGCTACAATGAGCAGTTCTTC.